The source of this T cell receptor beta chain is a study of cytomegalovirus exposure and HLA in healthy donors. Amplification used 60 Vbeta primers and 13 Jbeta primers. Data came from immunoSEQ multiplex PCR; TCRdb stores just in-frame clones and leaves some out. The sample carries 200,000 to 250,000 clones, around 80% recorded once. Losses at the gene ends were 0 bases for V and 6 bases for J; bases not matched to a gene: 4. The CDR3 covers 14 residues. The germline CDR1 and CDR2 sequences are GTSNPN and SVGIG (reference sequence). This sequence was found in a woman between 40 and 50 years old in good health and CMV-seropositive. Source material: PBMCs. The chain links TRBV30 to TRBJ1-5; the match to TRBD1 covers 8 bases. The CDR3 loop is CAWSVRQGSQPQHF. The CDR3 DNA is TGTGCCTGGAGTGTACGACAGGGGTCTCAGCCCCAGCATTTT.